This TCR beta chain was recovered during a study of blood T cell repertoires in COVID-19. Across the whole study: T cells, B-cell-depleted T cells, or PBMCs supplied cDNA or gDNA.

Using immunoSEQ multiplex PCR, the repertoire was profiled, and TCRdb retains in-frame clones only, with some absent. The sample gives 40,000 to 50,000 clones, 79% of which show up once; 25% is in the top ten. CDR1 is SGHRS and CDR2 is YFSETQ in the germline V gene. The trim removed 4 bases at V and 10 bases at J, leaving 8 bases unmatched. There are 14 residues in the CDR3. This clonotype originated in a man in his 70s with acute or convalescent COVID-19. The sequenced sample consisted of peripheral blood. The V gene is TRBV5-1, the J gene TRBJ1-4; 9 positions match TRBD1. The CDR3 loop reads CASSGTGSMGKLFF. CDR3 sequence (DNA): TGCGCCAGCAGCGGGACAGGGAGTATGGGAAAACTGTTTTTT.